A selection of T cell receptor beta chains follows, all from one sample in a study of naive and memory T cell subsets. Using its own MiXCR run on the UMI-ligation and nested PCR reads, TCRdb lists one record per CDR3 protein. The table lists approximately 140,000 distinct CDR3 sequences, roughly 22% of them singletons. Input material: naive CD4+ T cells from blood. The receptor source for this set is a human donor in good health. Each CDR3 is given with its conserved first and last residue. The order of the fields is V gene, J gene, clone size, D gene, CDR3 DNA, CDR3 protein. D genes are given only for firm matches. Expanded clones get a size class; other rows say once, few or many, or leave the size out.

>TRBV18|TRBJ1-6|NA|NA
TGTGCCAGCTCCCAGGACAGAGAGAATTCACCCCTCCACTTT
CASSQDRENSPLHF
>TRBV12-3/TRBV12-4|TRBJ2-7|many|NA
TGTGCCAGCAGAACCGGGACCGCTGGGACCTACGAGCAGTACTTC
CASRTGTAGTYEQYF
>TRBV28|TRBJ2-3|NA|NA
TGTGCCAGCAGTTCGATTCTACCGGCGGCGCAGTATTTT
CASSSILPAAQYF
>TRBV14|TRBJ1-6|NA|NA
TGTGCCAGCAGCCCAAGACAGGCCCCGGGCTCACCCCTCCACTTT
CASSPRQAPGSPLHF
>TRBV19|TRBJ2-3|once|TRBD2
TGTGCCAGTAGGGGAGGGGAGGATACGCAGTATTTT
CASRGGEDTQYF
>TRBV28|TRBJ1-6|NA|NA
TGTGCCAGCAGTTATGACGGGAATTCACCCCTCCACTTT
CASSYDGNSPLHF
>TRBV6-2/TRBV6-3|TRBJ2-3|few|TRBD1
TGTGCCAGCAGCCTGAAACGGACAGGGGTGCAGTCAGATACGCAGTATTTT
CASSLKRTGVQSDTQYF
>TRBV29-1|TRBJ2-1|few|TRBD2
TGCAGCGCCGCCGTAGCGGGGGGGTACAATGAGCAGTTCTTC
CSAAVAGGYNEQFF
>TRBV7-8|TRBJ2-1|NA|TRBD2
TGTGCCAGCAGCTTAGCGGGAGGGCCCCGGGATGAGCAGTTCTTC
CASSLAGGPRDEQFF
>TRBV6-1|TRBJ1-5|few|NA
TGTGCCAGCAGCCCGGGACGGCCGATCTATAGCAATCAGCCCCAGCATTTT
CASSPGRPIYSNQPQHF
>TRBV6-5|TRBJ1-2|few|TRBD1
TGTGCCAGCAGTGTACAGGGGATAGGGGGCTACACCTTC
CASSVQGIGGYTF
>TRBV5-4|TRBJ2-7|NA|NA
TGTGCCAGCAGCGGCGCGCGGTCGAACCCCTACGAGCAGTACTTC
CASSGARSNPYEQYF
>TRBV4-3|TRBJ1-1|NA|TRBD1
TGCGCCAGCAGCCAAGATTCAACAGGGGGGTATGAAGCTTTCTTT
CASSQDSTGGYEAFF
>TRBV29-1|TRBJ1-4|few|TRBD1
TGCAGCGTTTTTACAGGGGGCAACGAAAAACTGTTTTTT
CSVFTGGNEKLFF
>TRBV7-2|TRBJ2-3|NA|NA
TGTGCCAGCAGCGGGGGATGGGCTTCCCGCACAGATACGCAGTATTTT
CASSGGWASRTDTQYF
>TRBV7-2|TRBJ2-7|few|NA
TGTGCCAGCAGCTTAGATAGTGGCACCCGAAGTGGTGAGCAGTACTTC
CASSLDSGTRSGEQYF
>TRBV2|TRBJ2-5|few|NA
TGTGCCAGCAGCACTAACAGGGAAGAGACCCAGTACTTC
CASSTNREETQYF
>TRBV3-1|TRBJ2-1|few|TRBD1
TGTGCCAGCAGCCCTCGACAGGGGTCCCACAATGAGCAGTTCTTC
CASSPRQGSHNEQFF
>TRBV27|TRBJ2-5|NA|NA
TGTGCCAGCAGCAGGGTGGGAGAGACCCAGTACTTC
CASSRVGETQYF
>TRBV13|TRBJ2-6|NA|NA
TGTGCCAGCAGCTTAGCTCCCTCTGGGGCCAACGTCCTGACTTTC
CASSLAPSGANVLTF
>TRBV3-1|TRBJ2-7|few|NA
TGTGCCAGCAGCCAAGTGCGCAGGGTCCCCTACGAGCAGTACTTC
CASSQVRRVPYEQYF
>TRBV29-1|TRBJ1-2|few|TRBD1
TGCAGCGTTGAAGATCCAGGGGGCCCAAATGGCTACACCTTC
CSVEDPGGPNGYTF
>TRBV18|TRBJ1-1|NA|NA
TGTGCCAGCTCAGAAACCCCGACTAGGGACACTGAAGCTTTCTTT
CASSETPTRDTEAFF
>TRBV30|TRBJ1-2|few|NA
TGTGCCTGCCCCGGACACATGAACTATGGCTACACCTTC
CACPGHMNYGYTF
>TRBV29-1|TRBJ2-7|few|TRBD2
TGCAGCGTTAGCGGGAGGGCATCCTACGAGCAGTACTTC
CSVSGRASYEQYF
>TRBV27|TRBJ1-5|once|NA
TGTGCCAGCAGTTTAAGGTCGGACCCGTATAGCAATCAGCCCCAGCATTTT
CASSLRSDPYSNQPQHF
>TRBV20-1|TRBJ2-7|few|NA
TGCAGTGCCAGGGATTACTACGAGCAGTACTTC
CSARDYYEQYF
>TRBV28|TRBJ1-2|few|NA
TGTGCCAGCAGTCCCGTGGGATATGGCTACACCTTC
CASSPVGYGYTF
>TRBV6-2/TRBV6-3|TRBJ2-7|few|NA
TGTGCCAGCAGTGGTCAGGTACGCTACGAGCAGTACTTC
CASSGQVRYEQYF
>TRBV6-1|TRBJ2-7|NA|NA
TGTGCCAGCAGTGTTTCTGGGCGGTCCTCCTACGAGCAGTACTTC
CASSVSGRSSYEQYF
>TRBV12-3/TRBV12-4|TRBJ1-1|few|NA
TGTGCCAGCAGTTTAAGGCCGATGAACACTGAAGCTTTCTTT
CASSLRPMNTEAFF
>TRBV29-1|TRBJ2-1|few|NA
TGCAGCGTTGAATCTGAGCAGTTCTTC
CSVESEQFF
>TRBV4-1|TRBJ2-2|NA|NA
TGCGCCAGCAGCCAATTTGCGGCCGTGGAGCTGTTTTTT
CASSQFAAVELFF
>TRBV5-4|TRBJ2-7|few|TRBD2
TGTGCCAGCAGCTGGGGGGGAAGCTACGAGCAGTACTTC
CASSWGGSYEQYF
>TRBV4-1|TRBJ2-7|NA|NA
TGCGCCAGCAGCCAAGATTCAACACGGGGCGAGCAGTACTTC
CASSQDSTRGEQYF
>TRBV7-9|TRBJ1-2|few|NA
TGTGCCAGCAGCTTAGCGGCAGCTTCTAACTATGGCTACACCTTC
CASSLAAASNYGYTF